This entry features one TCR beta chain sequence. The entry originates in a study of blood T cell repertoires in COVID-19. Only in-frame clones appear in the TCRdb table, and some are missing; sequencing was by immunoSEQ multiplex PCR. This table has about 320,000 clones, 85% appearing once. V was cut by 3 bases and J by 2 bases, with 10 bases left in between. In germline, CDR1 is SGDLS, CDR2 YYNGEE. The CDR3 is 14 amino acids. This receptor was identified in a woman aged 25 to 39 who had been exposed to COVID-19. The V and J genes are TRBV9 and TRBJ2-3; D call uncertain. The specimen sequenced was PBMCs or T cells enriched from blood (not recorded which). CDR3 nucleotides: TGTGCCAGCAGCGCCCGTCCAGTCACAGATACGCAGTATTTT. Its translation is CASSARPVTDTQYF. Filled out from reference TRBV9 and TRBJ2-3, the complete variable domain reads DSGVTQTPKHLITATGQRVTLRCSPRSGDLSVYWYQQSLDQGLQFLIQYYNGEERAKGNILERFSAQQFPDLHSELNLSSLELGDSALYFCASSARPVTDTQYFGPGTRLTVL.